The T cell receptor beta chain under discussion was sequenced for a study of glioma-infiltrating T cells. Study findings and constraints: Non-neoplastic patients had below-expected tissue-blood divergence, while all gliomas exceeded expectation.

Germline V gene data show CDR1 as LGHDT and CDR2 as YNNKEL (reference sequence). Trimming removed 0 bases from V and 3 bases from J; junction bases left unmatched: 11. The CDR3 is 18 amino acids. The iRepertoire nested amplicon-rescue multiplex PCR amplified TCR alpha and beta CDR3s from RNA. MiXCR, run by TCRdb on the multiplex PCR reads, gives a single entry per CDR3 protein. The table records about 89,000 distinct CDR3 sequences, under 30% of them present only once. This clonotype was counted between two and nine times. Its specificity is unknown. The sequence was collected from a human donor with low-grade glioma or glioblastoma, undergoing nonglioma brain surgery, or in good health (not recorded which). V is TRBV3-1 and J is TRBJ2-1; 7 bases agree with TRBD2. Sequenced sample: glioma tissue, nonneoplastic brain tissue, or PBMCs (not recorded which). DNA of the CDR3: TGTGCCAGCAGCCAAGAGCCGGCTAGCGGATTACACTACAATGAGCAGTTCTTC. Translating it yields CASSQEPASGLHYNEQFF.